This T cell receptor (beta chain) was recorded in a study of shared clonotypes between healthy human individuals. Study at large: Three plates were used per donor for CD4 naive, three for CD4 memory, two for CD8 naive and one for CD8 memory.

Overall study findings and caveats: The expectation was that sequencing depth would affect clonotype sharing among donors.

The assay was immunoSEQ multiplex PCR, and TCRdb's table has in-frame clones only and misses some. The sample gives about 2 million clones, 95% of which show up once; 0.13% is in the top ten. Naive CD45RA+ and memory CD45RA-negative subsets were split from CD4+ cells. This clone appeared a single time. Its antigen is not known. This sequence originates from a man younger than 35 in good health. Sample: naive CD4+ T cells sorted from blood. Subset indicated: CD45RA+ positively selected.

The CDR3 protein is CASSLVLGLGGTDTQYF. The CDR3 DNA sequence: TGTGCCAGCAGCTTAGTATTAGGCCTAGGCGGCACAGATACGCAGTATTTT. The chain is built from TRBV11-1 and TRBJ2-3; D is uncertain. The V end was cut by 1 base, the J end by 1 base, with 15 bases between. Germline CDR1 is SGHAT and CDR2 is FQDESV (reference sequence). The CDR3 sequence is 17 residues long.